This T cell receptor beta chain is from a study of identical twins. The study's findings and limits: Abundant beta clonotypes from cord blood bore fewer insertions; memory repertoires lacked this pattern. Invariant MAIT and iNKT cells are populations that could partly confound zero-insertion analyses. Conclusions leaned on cross-sectional statistical analysis and did not track the same donors over time.

This clonotype was counted ten times or more. The antigen is undetermined. The CDR3 sequence is 15 residues long. The germline V gene has CDR1 LGHNT and CDR2 FRNRAP. V lost 2 bases to trimming and J lost 7 bases, with 14 bases between them. With no exceptions, donors were healthy Caucasians. TCRdb reprocessed the 5' RACE reads with MiXCR, giving one entry per CDR3 protein. The sample shows roughly 710,000 distinct CDR3 sequences, roughly 6% of them seen only once. Material: naive T cells sorted from blood. The chain couples TRBV12-5 to TRBJ2-2; D uncertain. The sequence came from a man between 18 and 29 years old in good health. The CDR3 reads CASGLPASGGGELFF. The CDR3 DNA reads as TGTGCTAGTGGTTTGCCAGCCTCGGGCGGCGGGGAGCTGTTTTTT.